These 20 T cell receptor beta chains were sequenced from one sample in a study of cytomegalovirus exposure and HLA in healthy donors. Measured with immunoSEQ multiplex PCR; TCRdb has only the in-frame clones, and not every one. The sample lists tens of thousands of clones; approximately 93% were seen once. Sequenced input: PBMCs. These receptors originate from a woman aged 25 to 39 in good health and CMV-seropositive.

The chain employs TRBV10-3 and TRBJ1-1, with 9 bases that match TRBD1. The germline V gene encodes CDR1 ENHRY and CDR2 SYGVKD. There are 14 residues in the CDR3. V lost 2 bases and J lost 4; bases outside the gene matches: 2. CDR3 sequence reads: CAISEGTGPTEAFF. The CDR3 coding sequence is TGTGCCATCAGTGAGGGGACAGGGCCCACTGAAGCTTTCTTT.

The chain couples TRBV6-5 to TRBJ2-7; perhaps TRBD2 as D (6 bases). V lost 7 bases, J lost 5 bases, and 15 bases lay in between. Germline CDR1 and CDR2: MNHEY and SVGAGI. The CDR3 length is 13 residues. The CDR3 coding sequence is TGTGCCAGCAATGGGGGGATGGGCGACGAGCAGTACTTC. Its protein is CASNGGMGDEQYF.

CDR3 loop: CSATGGTEAFF. The CDR3, as DNA: TGCAGTGCTACAGGGGGCACTGAAGCTTTCTTT. This chain uses TRBV20-1 with TRBJ1-1; 7 bases are shared with TRBD1. After removal of 4 bases from V and 4 bases from J, the junction contained 0 bases not matched to a gene. Germline CDR1 is DFQATT and CDR2 is SNEGSKA (reference sequence). The CDR3 spans 11 residues.

In this sample, this clone turned up a few times. The J gene is TRBJ1-2, the V gene TRBV18; D possibly corresponds to TRBD1 (5 bases). The length of the CDR3 is 13 residues. Germline V gives CDR1 KGHSH, CDR2 LQKENI. V lost 7 bases to trimming and J lost 8 bases, with 17 bases between them. The chain's CDR3 is CASYRTGVQGYTF. Here the CDR3 DNA reads TGTGCCAGCTACAGGACGGGGGTTCAGGGCTACACCTTC.

The chain carries TRBV27 and TRBJ1-4; possibly TRBD1 for D (5 bases). The germline V gene has CDR1 MNHEY and CDR2 SMNVEV (reference sequence). V gave up 2 bases and J gave up 1 base, with 11 bases separating them. This CDR3 has 16 amino acids. The DNA of the CDR3 is TGTGCCAGCAGTTTACAAACAGGCGGAACTAATGAAAAACTGTTTTTT. This encodes CASSLQTGGTNEKLFF. The entire variable domain, with the rest obtained from reference TRBV27 and TRBJ1-4, is as follows: EAQVTQNPRYLITVTGKKLTVTCSQNMNHEYMSWYRQDPGLGLRQIYYSMNVEVTDKGDVPEGYKVSRKEKRNFPLILESPSPNQTSLYFCASSLQTGGTNEKLFFGSGTQLSVL.

The chain recombines TRBV19 with TRBJ1-5; TRBD1 aligns across 8 bases. V lost 6 bases and J lost 0; bases outside the gene matches: 10. The CDR3 has 17 residues. From germline, CDR1 is LNHDA and CDR2 SQIVND (reference sequence). CDR3 nucleotide sequence: TGTGCCAGTAGCATCGACAGGGGCACTTATAGCAATCAGCCCCAGCATTTT. Residues: CASSIDRGTYSNQPQHF.

V is TRBV21-1 and J is TRBJ1-2; TRBD1, the table's D call, was not compared with the DNA. TRBV21-1 is a recognized pseudogene. The CDR3 covers 15 residues. The CDR3 DNA is TGTGCCAGCATCCTACACAGACCCTCCACCTATGGCTACACCTTC. Translation: CASILHRPSTYGYTF.

The chain is built from TRBV5-5 and TRBJ2-2; TRBD2 agrees at 12 bases. J gave up 6 bases and V 3 bases, and 9 bases lay outside the gene matches. Germline CDR1 SGHKS, CDR2 YYEKEE (reference sequence). The CDR3 contains 17 residues. The CDR3 reads CASSSLGLAGSAGELFF. Here the CDR3 DNA reads TGTGCCAGCAGCTCCCTAGGACTAGCGGGATCGGCCGGGGAGCTGTTTTTT. Combining the CDR3 with reference TRBV5-5 and TRBJ2-2 gives the whole variable domain DAGVTQSPTHLIKTRGQQVTLRCSPISGHKSVSWYQQVLGQGPQFIFQYYEKEERGRGNFPDRFSARQFPNYSSELNVNALLLGDSALYLCASSSLGLAGSAGELFFGEGSRLTVL.

The chain is built from TRBV7-2 and TRBJ1-5, with D possibly matching TRBD1 (6 bases). This CDR3 comprises 17 residues. Germline V gene sequence: CDR1 SGHTA, CDR2 FQGNSA. Trimming cost V 5 bases and J 2 bases, with 19 bases left between them. This chain's CDR3 is CASSRAPQGGGNQPQHF. DNA of the CDR3: TGTGCCAGCAGCCGAGCCCCACAGGGTGGGGGCAATCAGCCCCAGCATTTT.

This chain connects TRBV5-4 to TRBJ2-2; TRBD2 aligns across 7 bases. V lost 2 bases to trimming and J lost 6 bases; unmatched junction nucleotides: 13. CDR1 and CDR2 from the germline V gene are SGHNT and YYREEE (reference sequence). The CDR3 has 17 amino acids. CDR3 region: CASSFFGRNPQAGELFF. The CDR3 DNA sequence: TGTGCCAGCAGCTTTTTCGGGAGGAACCCTCAGGCCGGGGAGCTGTTTTTT.

The rearrangement links TRBV27 to TRBJ2-7; 9 nucleotides match TRBD1. Per the germline V gene, CDR1 is MNHEY and CDR2 is SMNVEV (reference sequence). The V and J ends lost 5 bases and 3 bases, in that order; junction bases with no gene match: 8. The CDR3 length is 15 residues. CDR3 DNA sequence: TGTGCCAGCAGTCCGGGACAGGGTACGTTCTACGAGCAGTACTTC. Translated, it gives CASSPGQGTFYEQYF.

The V gene is TRBV29-1, the J gene TRBJ1-3; D may be TRBD1 (5 bases). CDR1 and CDR2 from the germline V gene are SQVTM and ANQGSEA. The CDR3 has 13 amino acids. Trimming shortened V by 5 bases and J by 0 bases, and 8 bases separated the two germline ends. This CDR3 is CSVSTGSGNTIYF. CDR3 nucleotides: TGCAGCGTTTCCACAGGCTCTGGAAACACCATATATTTT.

The chain recombines TRBV6-6 with TRBJ2-4; 7 nucleotides agree with TRBD1. After removal of 4 bases from V and 2 bases from J, the junction contained 2 bases not matched to a gene. The CDR3 contains 14 residues. Germline CDR1 and CDR2: MNHNY and SVGAGI (reference sequence). The CDR3 DNA sequence: TGTGCCAGCAGTTCGGGACAGACCAAAAACATTCAGTACTTC. This translates into CASSSGQTKNIQYF.

The chain carries TRBV28 and TRBJ2-7, with 9 bases matching TRBD2. Germline lookup yields CDR1 MDHEN and CDR2 SYDVKM. This CDR3 has 16 amino acids. The junction had 9 bases not matched to a gene; V was cut back by 1 base and J by 5 bases. CDR3 protein: CASSLYNLAGKDEQYF. The CDR3 DNA follows: TGTGCCAGCAGTTTATACAACCTAGCGGGAAAGGACGAGCAGTACTTC.

This rearrangement joins TRBV7-2 to TRBJ2-3; TRBD2 aligns across 7 bases. Trimming cost V 3 bases and J 5 bases; bases outside gene matches: 5. The V gene's germline CDR1 is SGHTA and CDR2 FQGNSA. The CDR3 loop spans 14 amino acids. The CDR3 DNA sequence: TGTGCCAGCAGCTTCCAAGCGGGAATAGATACGCAGTATTTT. This sequence encodes CASSFQAGIDTQYF.

V and J are TRBV7-2 and TRBJ2-5, with a possible D match to TRBD1 (7 bases). V lost 5 bases and J 6 bases, leaving 16 bases between the germline ends. This CDR3 spans 14 amino acids. Germline CDR1 and CDR2: SGHTA and FQGNSA. In DNA, the CDR3 is TGTGCCAGCAGCCTAACAGGGGCGGGGAAGACCCAGTACTTC. It codes for CASSLTGAGKTQYF.

The gene calls are TRBV15 and TRBJ2-3; 15 bases align to TRBD2. CDR1 is LNHNV, CDR2 YYDKDF, per germline (reference sequence). CDR3 length: 17 residues. The J segment lost 3 bases and the V segment lost 5 bases, leaving 6 bases of the junction unmatched. The CDR3 bases are TGTGCCACCAGCGAGGGGGGACTAGCGGGAGGAACAGATACGCAGTATTTT. This gives the protein CATSEGGLAGGTDTQYF.

The genes are TRBV11-2 and TRBJ2-6; D is ambiguous. This CDR3 contains 14 residues. Trimming left V 5 bases short and J 1 base short, with 6 bases between. Germline V CDR1 and CDR2: SGHAT, FQNNGV. The CDR3 loop reads CASSVRSGANVLTF. CDR3 coding DNA: TGTGCCAGCAGCGTACGGTCTGGGGCCAACGTCCTGACTTTC.

The gene calls are TRBV13 and TRBJ1-2; TRBD1 agrees at 8 bases. V lost 0 bases to trimming and J lost 5 bases; unmatched junction nucleotides: 2. CDR3 length: 14 amino acids. CDR1 PRHDT and CDR2 FYEKMQ come from the germline V gene (reference sequence). CDR3 residues: CASSLGDRGYGYTF. CDR3 in DNA: TGTGCCAGCAGCTTAGGTGACAGGGGTTATGGCTACACCTTC.

This chain connects TRBV9 to TRBJ2-1; 12 nucleotides agree with TRBD1. CDR1 is SGDLS, CDR2 YYNGEE, per germline. V trimming: 0 bases; J trimming: 7 bases; junction bases outside the gene matches: 11. This CDR3 comprises 18 residues. CDR3 sequence: CASSVVPGQGASGNEQFF. In nucleotides, the CDR3 is TGTGCCAGCAGCGTAGTTCCGGGACAGGGGGCGAGTGGAAATGAGCAGTTCTTC.